The 18 T cell receptor beta chains in this list originate from one sample, sequenced in a study of T cell responses to AZD1222 COVID-19 vaccine. This table comes from immunoSEQ multiplex PCR, and its TCRdb copy is limited to in-frame clones, with some not included. This table holds over 120,000 clones, roughly 92% found once. The material was peripheral blood, obtained on day 0 of AZD1222 vaccination. The receptors here all came from an adult in good health.

The rearrangement uses TRBV7-2 and TRBJ2-1, with 7 bases fitting TRBD1. The CDR3 totals 14 residues. Unmatched junction bases numbered 3, after V lost 4 bases and J lost 3 bases. Germline V gene data show CDR1 as SGHTA and CDR2 as FQGNSA. CDR3 nucleotide sequence: TGTGCCAGCAGCTCGGGACAGAACTACAATGAGCAGTTCTTC. Encoded protein: CASSSGQNYNEQFF.

The J gene is TRBJ2-6, the V gene TRBV19, with 9 positions matching TRBD1. Germline CDR1 is LNHDA and CDR2 is SQIVND (reference sequence). The CDR3 has 18 residues. J was trimmed by 0 bases and V by 5 bases; bases with no gene match: 8. CDR3 sequence reads: CASSVQGARSSGANVLTF. In DNA form, the CDR3 reads TGTGCCAGTAGTGTACAGGGGGCCCGAAGCTCTGGGGCCAACGTCCTGACTTTC.

CDR3 amino acids: CATSQPGSYEQYF. CDR3 coding DNA: TGTGCCACCAGTCAACCGGGTTCCTACGAGCAGTACTTC. J is TRBJ2-7 and V is TRBV24-1; D is unclear. The CDR3 contains 13 residues. Trimming took 6 bases from V and 1 from J, leaving 9 bases between them. The germline CDR1 and CDR2 sequences are KGHDR and SFDVKD.

This clone occurred a few times. The rearrangement links TRBV11-1 to TRBJ2-7; D remains ambiguous. The CDR3 is 14 residues long. Germline loops: CDR1 SGHAT, CDR2 FQDESV (reference sequence). Deletions cut 3 bases from V and 2 bases from J, with 11 bases between. The CDR3 sequence is CASSLMETTYEQYF. CDR3 nucleotides: TGTGCCAGCAGCTTGATGGAGACGACCTACGAGCAGTACTTC.

DNA of the CDR3: TGTGCCAGCTCACCTTGGGGACAGGGGTCCGCCGACACTGAAGCTTTCTTT. This codes for CASSPWGQGSADTEAFF. This chain connects TRBV18 to TRBJ1-1; the match to TRBD1 covers 10 bases. Germline loops: CDR1 KGHSH, CDR2 LQKENI. This CDR3 has 17 amino acids. With 3 bases clipped from V and 3 bases from J, the junction kept 10 bases outside the gene matches.

The chain carries TRBV6-5 and TRBJ2-7; no definite D call. The CDR3 contains 14 residues. V was shortened by 8 bases and J by 3 bases, with 17 bases between the two germline ends. CDR1 is MNHEY and CDR2 is SVGAGI in the germline V gene. CDR3: CASGYYGENYEQYF. The CDR3 region has the DNA TGTGCCAGCGGGTATTATGGCGAGAACTACGAGCAGTACTTC.

The V and J genes are TRBV5-4 and TRBJ2-7; tentative D call: TRBD1 (6 bases). CDR1 is SGHNT, CDR2 YYREEE, per germline (reference sequence). V lost 2 bases to trimming and J lost 1 base, with 7 bases between them. The CDR3 consists of 13 residues. The DNA of the CDR3 is TGTGCCAGCAGCTTTCAGGGGTCCTACGAGCAGTACTTC. This translates into CASSFQGSYEQYF. The full variable domain, its missing parts supplied by reference TRBV5-4 and TRBJ2-7, is ETGVTQSPTHLIKTRGQQVTLRCSSQSGHNTVSWYQQALGQGPQFIFQYYREEENGRGNFPPRFSGLQFPNYSSELNVNALELDDSALYLCASSFQGSYEQYFGPGTRLTVT.

The chain combines TRBV6-5 with TRBJ2-1; no clear D. Germline CDR1 MNHEY, CDR2 SVGAGI. Trimming stripped 0 bases from V and 7 bases from J, with 13 bases between. The CDR3 is made up of 15 amino acids. CDR3 region: CASSYSSGWRNEQFF. In DNA, the CDR3 is TGTGCCAGCAGTTACTCATCCGGGTGGCGAAATGAGCAGTTCTTC.

This chain uses TRBV28 with TRBJ2-7; 8 positions agree with TRBD1. The CDR3 spans 14 residues. Germline-derived CDR1 and CDR2 are MDHEN and SYDVKM. J was trimmed by 7 bases and V by 2 bases; bases with no gene match: 7. The CDR3 is CASSLRTGSGEQYF. Here the CDR3 DNA reads TGTGCCAGCAGTTTAAGGACAGGGTCCGGGGAGCAGTACTTC.

This chain joins TRBV20-1 and TRBJ1-2, with D possibly TRBD1 on 5 matching bases. Germline CDR1 reads DFQATT; CDR2 reads SNEGSKA (reference sequence). The CDR3 is 11 amino acids. V lost 3 bases to trimming and J lost 6 bases, with 8 bases between them. CDR3 nucleotides: TGCAGTGCTAGGACAGTCGATGGCTACACCTTC. Translated: CSARTVDGYTF.

The DNA of the CDR3 is TGTGCCAGCAGTTATAATGCGGGGTTTGGCACCATATATTTT. Protein sequence: CASSYNAGFGTIYF. The chain carries TRBV28 and TRBJ1-3; D call uncertain. The CDR3 is 14 amino acids. Trimming took off 4 bases at V and 9 bases at J, with 16 bases between the two ends. CDR1 is MDHEN, CDR2 SYDVKM, per germline.

This clone was counted between two and nine times. The chain has TRBV5-4 and TRBJ2-7, with 13 positions matching TRBD2. In germline, CDR1 is SGHNT, CDR2 YYREEE (reference sequence). The CDR3 is 17 amino acids. The junction had 9 bases not matched to a gene; V was cut back by 4 bases and J by 2 bases. In nucleotides, the CDR3 is TGTGCCAGCAGCCCCGGGACTAGCGGGAATGAGGCCTACGAGCAGTACTTC. This gives the protein CASSPGTSGNEAYEQYF.

The chain carries TRBV5-1 and TRBJ1-1; weak D call: TRBD1 (5 bases). V lost 7 bases to trimming and J lost 1 base, with 14 bases between them. Germline V CDR1 and CDR2: SGHRS, YFSETQ. This CDR3 is built from 14 residues. This CDR3 is CASRQGGSNTEAFF. DNA for the CDR3: TGCGCCAGCCGCCAGGGAGGATCGAACACTGAAGCTTTCTTT.

V is TRBV6-5 and J is TRBJ1-1; 9 bases agree with TRBD1. Germline CDR1 and CDR2: MNHEY and SVGAGI. Germline trimming cut 1 base from V and 4 bases from J; bases unmatched to any gene: 7. The CDR3 is 16 residues long. The CDR3 reads CASSYLPGQGSTEAFF. DNA of the CDR3: TGTGCCAGCAGTTACTTACCGGGACAGGGTTCCACTGAAGCTTTCTTT.

CDR3 residues: CASSLGMGKNTEAFF. In DNA, the CDR3 is TGTGCCAGCAGCTTAGGGATGGGCAAAAACACTGAAGCTTTCTTT. The chain carries TRBV7-2 and TRBJ1-1; D gene uncertain. Germline CDR1 and CDR2: SGHTA and FQGNSA. Trimming removed 1 base at V and 2 bases at J, with 11 bases between. The CDR3 covers 15 residues. The complete variable domain, with remaining parts taken from reference TRBV7-2 and TRBJ1-1, reads GAGVSQSPSNKVTEKGKDVELRCDPISGHTALYWYRQSLGQGLEFLIYFQGNSAPDKSGLPSDRFSAERTGGSVSTLTIQRTQQEDSAVYLCASSLGMGKNTEAFFGQGTRLTVV.

The rearrangement links TRBV19 to TRBJ2-3, with 9 nucleotides matching TRBD1. In germline, CDR1 is LNHDA, CDR2 SQIVND (reference sequence). CDR3 length equals 14 residues. With V trimmed by 5 bases and J by 5 bases, 5 bases remained unmatched. The CDR3 nucleotides read TGTGCCAGTAGTCTTACAGGGGGCAGAGATACGCAGTATTTT. Translation gives CASSLTGGRDTQYF.

The chain employs TRBV29-1 and TRBJ2-5; the D gene is possibly TRBD2 (5 bases). The V and J ends lost 2 bases and 2 bases respectively, with 21 bases between them. CDR3 length: 17 amino acids. CDR1 SQVTM and CDR2 ANQGSEA come from the germline V gene. CDR3 bases: TGCAGCGTTGAAACGGGGTTGCCCAAAGATTTACAAGAGACCCAGTACTTC. Protein product: CSVETGLPKDLQETQYF.

This clone was observed a single time. The V call is TRBV21-1, the J call TRBJ1-6; the DNA was not used to check the table's D call, TRBD1. TRBV21-1 is assigned pseudogene status. CDR3 length: 16 residues. The CDR3 coding sequence is TGTGCCAGGCGAAGGGGCTACCTGTCAAGTAATTCACCCCTCCACTTT. It codes for CARRRGYLSSNSPLHF.